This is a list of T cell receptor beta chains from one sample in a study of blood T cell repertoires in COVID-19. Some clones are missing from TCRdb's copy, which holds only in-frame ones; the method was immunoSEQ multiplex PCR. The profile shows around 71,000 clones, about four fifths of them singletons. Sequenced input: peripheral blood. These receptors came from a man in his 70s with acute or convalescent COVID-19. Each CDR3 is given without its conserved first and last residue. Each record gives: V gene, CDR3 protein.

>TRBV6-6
ASSYSPGAPLH
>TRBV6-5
ASSSGSYPETQY
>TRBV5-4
ASSLAGGEYTEAF
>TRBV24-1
ATSESDRDLRPQH
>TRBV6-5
ASAMTGGTEKLF
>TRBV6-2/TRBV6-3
ASSYSMGQGVQPQH
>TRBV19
ASSRDRGRNTEAF
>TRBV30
AWSPFQGAGVTDTQY
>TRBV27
ASSHTGVSGTTYNEQF
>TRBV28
ASSLPSLDSYEQY
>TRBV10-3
AISESREGPGELF
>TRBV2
ASPGTGRAEAF
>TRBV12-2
ASRFGTGIKFYEQY
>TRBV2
ASSTGGNQPQH
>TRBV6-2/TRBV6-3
ASSWGGSAPTYEQY
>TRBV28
ATGGQGQPQH
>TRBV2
ASSDSGTDYGYT
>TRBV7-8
ASSLVQGPSPLH
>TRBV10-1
ASSTGASGQSGATDTQY
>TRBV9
ASSVATGNTEAF
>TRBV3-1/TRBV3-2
ASSQWGEYEKLF
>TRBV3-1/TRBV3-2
ASSQSGAYPYEQY
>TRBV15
ATSGRQAGNNVLT
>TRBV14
ASSRTGSVVRDTEAF
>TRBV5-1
ASSLEGVNHEQF
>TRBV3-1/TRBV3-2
ASSQDLGTDSGANVLT
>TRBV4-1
ASSQDVSFTDTQY
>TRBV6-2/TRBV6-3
ASSYSEVNQPQH
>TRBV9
ASSAISYEQY
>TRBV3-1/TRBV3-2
ASSPAGALYEQY
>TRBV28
ASSLTGRRITDTQY
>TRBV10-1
ASSDGLAGQETQY
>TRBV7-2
ASSYRTGDRTEAF
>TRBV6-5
ASSYAGGLAGNEQY
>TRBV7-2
ASSLEDSLYGYT
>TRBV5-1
ASSLEVGDPYEQY
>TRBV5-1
ASSTRARGFQETQY
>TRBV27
ASSLGTGHSSYEQY
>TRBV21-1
ASSKSVKTKYNEQF
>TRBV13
ASSLGRQTEQY
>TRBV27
ASSFSSNSGEEQF
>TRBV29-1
SVVSGVTYEQY
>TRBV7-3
ASSLRLGTDTQY
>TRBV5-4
ASSSGLAGGWNTGELF
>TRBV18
ASSSREDTEAF
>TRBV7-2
ASSLENRNYGYT
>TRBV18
ASSPESYEQY
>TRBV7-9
ASSLGQGNTEAF
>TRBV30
AWRPQGVEKLF
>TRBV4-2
ASSQVGRYEQY
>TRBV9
ASSVANLAGAYEQY
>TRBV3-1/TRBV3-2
ASSPIAGEGKDEQF
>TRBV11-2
ASSRDRVDEQY
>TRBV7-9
ASSLAGQGWTEAF
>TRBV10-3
AISEGTSGRDNEQF